One and the same sample provided the 14 T cell receptor beta chains below, sequenced in a study of STAT3 mutations in large granular lymphocyte leukemia. The antigens these receptors bind are not known. Profiled with immunoSEQ multiplex PCR; TCRdb holds only in-frame clones, not every one. The sample has some 10,000 clones, 88% seen once. Study outcomes and limitations: Every T-cell large granular lymphocyte leukemia patient had at least one immunodominant TCR beta clonotype.

Material for sequencing was peripheral blood mononuclear cells. The receptors derive from a man in his fifties or sixties with T-cell large granular lymphocyte leukemia. Some clones in this sample may be carry-over from other donors' samples.

The chain carries TRBV29-1 and TRBJ1-1, with D maybe TRBD1 (5 bases). V gave up 7 bases and J gave up 5 bases, with 14 bases separating them. The CDR3 length is 12 residues. Per germline, CDR1 SQVTM and CDR2 ANQGSEA. The CDR3 DNA follows: TGCAGCGGAAGGGACCTTGGGACTGAAGCTTTCTTT. Its translation is CSGRDLGTEAFF.

The rearrangement uses TRBV27 and TRBJ1-1, with D perhaps TRBD1 (5 bases). V was clipped by 2 bases and J by 6 bases, with 13 bases between them. This CDR3 has 14 residues. Germline lookup yields CDR1 MNHEY and CDR2 SMNVEV (reference sequence). This chain's CDR3 is CASSLSLRVSEAFF. In nucleotides, the CDR3 is TGTGCCAGCAGTTTAAGTCTCAGGGTATCTGAAGCTTTCTTT.

V and J are TRBV7-2 and TRBJ2-5, with a possible D match to TRBD1 (6 bases). Deletions cut 5 bases from V and 4 bases from J, with 17 bases between. The CDR3 runs to 15 residues. Germline assignment: CDR1 SGHTA and CDR2 FQGNSA. The DNA of the CDR3 is TGTGCCAGCAGCCCGGGACACGGGTCCCGAGAGACCCAGTACTTC. It encodes CASSPGHGSRETQYF.

This rearrangement joins TRBV20-1 to TRBJ2-3; D is undetermined. CDR1 and CDR2 (germline): DFQATT, SNEGSKA (reference sequence). The V gene lost 3 bases and the J gene lost 5 bases, with 6 bases spanning the gap. The CDR3 is made up of 11 amino acids. DNA for the CDR3: TGCAGTGCTAGTATTGGAGATACGCAGTATTTT. It codes for CSASIGDTQYF.

This chain links TRBV19 with TRBJ2-2; the match to TRBD2 covers 10 bases. V lost 7 bases, J lost 7 bases, and 3 bases stayed unmatched. CDR1 LNHDA and CDR2 SQIVND come from the germline V gene (reference sequence). This CDR3 region has 13 residues. The CDR3 here is CASIRLAGGELFF. CDR3 bases: TGTGCCAGTATTCGACTAGCGGGCGGGGAGCTGTTTTTT.

This chain uses TRBV27 with TRBJ1-2; no clear D. The V and J ends lost 3 bases and 7 bases respectively, with 18 bases between them. CDR3 size: 15 residues. Looked up from germline, CDR1 is MNHEY and CDR2 is SMNVEV (reference sequence). CDR3 loop: CASSFTGRGPSGYTF. In DNA, the CDR3 is TGTGCCAGCAGTTTTACGGGAAGAGGCCCCAGTGGCTACACCTTC.

The chain employs TRBV7-3 and TRBJ2-2, with D perhaps TRBD1 (5 bases). The CDR3 extends over 13 amino acids. V lost 5 bases, J lost 4 bases, and 8 bases lay in between. CDR1 is SGHTA and CDR2 is FQGTGA in the germline V gene. CDR3 residues: CASSLRATGELFF. The CDR3 bases are TGTGCCAGCAGCCTCAGGGCCACCGGGGAGCTGTTTTTT.

The rearrangement uses TRBV11-2 and TRBJ2-7; 9 bases match TRBD1. The junction had 11 bases not matched to a gene; V was cut back by 4 bases and J by 7 bases. Germline V CDR1 and CDR2: SGHAT, FQNNGV. The CDR3 consists of 15 residues. The CDR3, as DNA: TGTGCCAGCAGCTCGATCAGGACAGGGGCCTGGGAGCAGTACTTC. Translating gives CASSSIRTGAWEQYF.

The chain joins TRBV5-1 to TRBJ1-2; perhaps TRBD1 as D (5 bases). This CDR3 spans 16 amino acids. V was pared by 4 bases and J by 4 bases, with 20 bases between. Germline V gene lookup returns CDR1 SGHRS and CDR2 YFSETQ. The CDR3 protein is CASSPEYRSGPYGYTF. DNA of the CDR3: TGCGCCAGCAGCCCAGAATACAGGTCGGGCCCCTATGGCTACACCTTC.

This clone was counted once. The chain recombines TRBV18 with TRBJ1-6; no definite D call. The germline V gene has CDR1 KGHSH and CDR2 LQKENI. V was pared by 6 bases and J by 5 bases, with 8 bases between. The CDR3 spans 13 residues. In nucleotides, the CDR3 is TGTGCCAGCTCGCCTGCGGATAATTCACCCCTCCACTTT. Its translation is CASSPADNSPLHF.

The chain has TRBV5-4 and TRBJ1-5, with TRBD1 as a possible D gene (5 bases). The CDR3 has 13 residues. V shed 4 bases and J shed 6 bases, with 11 bases lying between them. Germline assignment: CDR1 SGHNT and CDR2 YYREEE (reference sequence). The CDR3 sequence is CASSRDGAQPQHF. CDR3 nucleotide sequence: TGTGCCAGCAGCAGGGACGGGGCTCAGCCCCAGCATTTT. Full variable domain (remainder filled in from reference TRBV5-4 and TRBJ1-5): ETGVTQSPTHLIKTRGQQVTLRCSSQSGHNTVSWYQQALGQGPQFIFQYYREEENGRGNFPPRFSGLQFPNYSSELNVNALELDDSALYLCASSRDGAQPQHFGDGTRLSIL.

The chain carries TRBV28 and TRBJ2-7, with D tentatively TRBD1 (5 bases). This CDR3 region has 15 residues. Trimming shortened V by 5 bases and J by 5 bases, and 19 bases separated the two germline ends. From germline, CDR1 is MDHEN and CDR2 SYDVKM. CDR3 nucleotide sequence: TGTGCCAGCAGTCCACTTAGGGGTTTTAGAAACGAGCAGTACTTC. This codes for CASSPLRGFRNEQYF.

The J gene is TRBJ1-5, the V gene TRBV29-1; D might be TRBD1 (5 bases). The V end lost 6 bases, the J end lost 4 bases, and 13 bases lay between the germline ends. The germline V gene encodes CDR1 SQVTM and CDR2 ANQGSEA. This CDR3 is built from 13 residues. The CDR3 DNA reads as TGCAGCGTCGTACAGGCTGGGAATCAGCCCCAGCATTTT. This translates into CSVVQAGNQPQHF.

This clone was seen more than once but under ten times. The CDR3 bases are TGTGCCAGCAGCCGAGACGGACAGGGGGCGGGTGGCTACACCTTC. Translating gives CASSRDGQGAGGYTF. The chain recombines TRBV5-4 with TRBJ1-2; 11 bases line up with TRBD1. There are 15 residues in the CDR3. Trimming cost V 4 bases and J 7 bases; bases outside gene matches: 9. Germline V gene data show CDR1 as SGHNT and CDR2 as YYREEE (reference sequence).